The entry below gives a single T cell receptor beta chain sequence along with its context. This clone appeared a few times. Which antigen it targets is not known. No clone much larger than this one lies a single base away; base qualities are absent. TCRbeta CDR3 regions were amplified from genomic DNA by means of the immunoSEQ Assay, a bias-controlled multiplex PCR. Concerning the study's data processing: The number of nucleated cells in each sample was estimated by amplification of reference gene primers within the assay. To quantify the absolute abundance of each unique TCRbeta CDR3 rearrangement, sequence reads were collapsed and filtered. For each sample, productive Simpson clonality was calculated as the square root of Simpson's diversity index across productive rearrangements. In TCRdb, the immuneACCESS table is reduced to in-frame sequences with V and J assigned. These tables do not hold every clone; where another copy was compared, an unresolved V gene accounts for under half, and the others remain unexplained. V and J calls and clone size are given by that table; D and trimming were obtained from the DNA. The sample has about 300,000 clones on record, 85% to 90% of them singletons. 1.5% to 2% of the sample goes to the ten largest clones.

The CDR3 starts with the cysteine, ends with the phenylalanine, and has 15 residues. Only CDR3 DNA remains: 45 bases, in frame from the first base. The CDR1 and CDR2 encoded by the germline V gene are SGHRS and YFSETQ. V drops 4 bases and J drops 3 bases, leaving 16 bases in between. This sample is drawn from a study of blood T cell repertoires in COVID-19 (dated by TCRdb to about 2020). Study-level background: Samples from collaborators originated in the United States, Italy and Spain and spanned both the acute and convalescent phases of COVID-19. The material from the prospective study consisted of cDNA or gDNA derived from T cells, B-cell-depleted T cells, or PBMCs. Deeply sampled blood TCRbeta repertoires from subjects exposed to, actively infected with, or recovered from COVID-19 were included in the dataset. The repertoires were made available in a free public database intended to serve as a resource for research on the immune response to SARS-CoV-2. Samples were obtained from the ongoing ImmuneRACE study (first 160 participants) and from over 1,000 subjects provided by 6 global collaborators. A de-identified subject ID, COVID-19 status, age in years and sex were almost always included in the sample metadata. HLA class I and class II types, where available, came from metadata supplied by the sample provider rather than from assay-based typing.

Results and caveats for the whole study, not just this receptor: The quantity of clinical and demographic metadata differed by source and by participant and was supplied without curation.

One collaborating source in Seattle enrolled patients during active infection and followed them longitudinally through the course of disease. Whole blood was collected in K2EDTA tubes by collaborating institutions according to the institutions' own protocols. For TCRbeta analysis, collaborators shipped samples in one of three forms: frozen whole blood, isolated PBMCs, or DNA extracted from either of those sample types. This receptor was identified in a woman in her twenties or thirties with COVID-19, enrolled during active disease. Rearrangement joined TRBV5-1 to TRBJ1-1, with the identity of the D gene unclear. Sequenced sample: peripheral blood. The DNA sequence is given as TGCGCCAGCAGCCTTGGGAGGCTCGGGGACACTGAAGCTTTCTTT. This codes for CASSLGRLGDTEAFF.